This T cell receptor (beta chain) was obtained from a study of OX40 agonist ivuxolimab in advanced cancers. Study background: Ivuxolimab is an agonistic anti-OX40 (CD134) antibody, and patients were treated with it. Enrolled patients in dose escalation had cancers that were hepatocellular carcinoma, melanoma, renal cell or head and neck cancer.

The assay was immunoSEQ multiplex PCR, and TCRdb's table has in-frame clones only and misses some. The sample lists about 66,000 clones; around 80% were seen once. This clone came up once. The sequencing used CD4+ or CD8+ T cells sorted from blood, collected in a trial of the OX40 agonist ivuxolimab. This sequence was found in an adult with an advanced solid tumor such as melanoma, head and neck, liver or kidney cancer.

The DNA of the CDR3 is TGTGCCAGCAGTGGACGCCAAGGGGACGGAGCCTACGAGCAGTACTTC. Its translation is CASSGRQGDGAYEQYF. V usage is TRBV25-1 and J usage is TRBJ2-7; D might be TRBD1 or TRBD2, each matching 5 bases. Looked up from germline, CDR1 is MGHDK and CDR2 is SYGVNS. V was pared by 4 bases and J by 2 bases, with 18 bases between. The CDR3 is 16 residues long.